This is a list of T cell receptor beta chains from one sample in a study of blood T cell repertoires in COVID-19. Sequencing was performed with immunoSEQ multiplex PCR; in TCRdb, only in-frame clones are kept and a portion is missing. The data hold about 120,000 clones, with 90% observed a single time. The sequencing sample was made of peripheral blood. The source of these receptors is a man aged 60-69 years with COVID-19, enrolled during active disease. Each CDR3 is given with its conserved first and last residue.

>TRBV5-5|TRBJ2-3|17
CASSPGTSGRTTDTQYF
>TRBV7-2|TRBJ2-1|16
CASSLKGTAGDNEQFF
>TRBV21-1|TRBJ2-7|15
CASSKGGSRSYEQYF
>TRBV19|TRBJ1-2|16
CASMEGGQGANYGYTF
>TRBV7-8|TRBJ2-1|16
CASSSYRVSSYNEQFF
>TRBV5-6|TRBJ2-7|15
CASSLWASRHYEQYF
>TRBV14|TRBJ2-7|15
CASSPTSAASYEQYF
>TRBV11-3|TRBJ2-1|12
CASSLDSDEQFF
>TRBV4-2|TRBJ1-2|17
CASSSSIGWRGNYGYTF
>TRBV3-1/TRBV3-2|TRBJ2-7|14
CASSLTGGSYEQYF
>TRBV5-1|TRBJ2-5|13
CASSREYQETQYF
>TRBV28|TRBJ1-2|14
CASSLYRGGYGYTF
>TRBV11-3|TRBJ1-1|14
CASSIGQANTEAFF
>TRBV10-2|TRBJ1-1|13
CASGQGEFSEAFF
>TRBV19|TRBJ2-1|18
CASSIRLAGVPSYNEQFF
>TRBV30|TRBJ1-4|16
CAWSAGTDRGYEKLFF
>TRBV9|TRBJ1-6|14
CASSLTSTNPPLHF
>TRBV9|TRBJ2-3|16
CASSGDLAGGTDTQYF
>TRBV12-3/TRBV12-4|TRBJ1-1|11
CASNPGVEAFF
>TRBV19|TRBJ1-1|13
CASSTTGTIEAFF
>TRBV10-3|TRBJ1-1|17
CAISGFGRDRANTEAFF
>TRBV18|TRBJ2-2|17
CASSPQSRGANTGELFF
>TRBV12-1|TRBJ2-1|16
CASSSTSGGGHNEQFF
>TRBV13|TRBJ2-5|14
CASRSTGERETQYF
>TRBV10-1|TRBJ1-5|14
CATSQSGTDQPQHF
>TRBV10-3|TRBJ1-4|15
CAISELDSPNEKLFF
>TRBV15|TRBJ2-6|16
CATSRDLQSGANVLTF
>TRBV10-3|TRBJ1-3|18
CAISDQVSNRPSGNTIYF
>TRBV9|TRBJ1-1|14
CASSGVAGNTEAFF
>TRBV29-1|TRBJ2-7|13
CSVRLAGSYEQYF
>TRBV2|TRBJ2-7|15
CASSDRTWSSYEQYF
>TRBV12-3/TRBV12-4|TRBJ2-5|12
CASSTGEETQYF
>TRBV29-1|TRBJ2-3|13
CSVGSQGSDTQYF
>TRBV28|TRBJ1-5|17
CASSFTFWVSSSQPQHF
>TRBV30|TRBJ2-1|14
CAWSVASSYNEQFF
>TRBV18|TRBJ2-7|15
CASSPIMTSGHEQYF
>TRBV27|TRBJ2-1|16
CASSPEYGTFFYEQFF
>TRBV7-2|TRBJ1-4|14
CASSLASTGEKLFF
>TRBV24-1|TRBJ2-3|14
CATSASGGTDTQYF
>TRBV9|TRBJ1-6|14
CASSVGQGASPLHF
>TRBV10-1|TRBJ1-1|12
CASSPGNTEAFF